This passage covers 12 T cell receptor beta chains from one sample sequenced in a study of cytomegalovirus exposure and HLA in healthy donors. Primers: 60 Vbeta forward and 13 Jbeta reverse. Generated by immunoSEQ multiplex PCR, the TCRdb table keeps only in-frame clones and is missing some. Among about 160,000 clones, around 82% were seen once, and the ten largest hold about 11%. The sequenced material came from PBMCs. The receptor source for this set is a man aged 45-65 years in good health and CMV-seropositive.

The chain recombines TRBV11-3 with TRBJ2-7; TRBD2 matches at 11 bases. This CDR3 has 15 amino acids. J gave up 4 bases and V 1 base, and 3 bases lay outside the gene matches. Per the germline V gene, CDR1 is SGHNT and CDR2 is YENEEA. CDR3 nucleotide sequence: TGTGCCAGCAGCTTAGGGGGACTAGCGGAATACGAGCAGTACTTC. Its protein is CASSLGGLAEYEQYF.

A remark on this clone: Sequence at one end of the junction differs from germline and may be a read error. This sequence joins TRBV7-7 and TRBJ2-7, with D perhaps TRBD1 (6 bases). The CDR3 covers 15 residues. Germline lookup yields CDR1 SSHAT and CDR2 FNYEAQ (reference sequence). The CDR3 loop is CASSLGSGVPYEQYF. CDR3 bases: TGTGCTAGCAGCTTAGGTTCAGGGGTTCCCTACGAGCAGTACTTC.

CDR3 sequence reads: CASSRDRGNTGELFF. The DNA of the CDR3 is TGTGCCAGCAGCCGGGACAGGGGGAACACCGGGGAGCTGTTTTTT. The J gene is TRBJ2-2, the V gene TRBV11-3, with 10 positions matching TRBD1. CDR3 length: 15 amino acids. J lost 1 base, V lost 5 bases, and 1 base had no gene match. Germline CDR1 and CDR2: SGHNT and YENEEA.

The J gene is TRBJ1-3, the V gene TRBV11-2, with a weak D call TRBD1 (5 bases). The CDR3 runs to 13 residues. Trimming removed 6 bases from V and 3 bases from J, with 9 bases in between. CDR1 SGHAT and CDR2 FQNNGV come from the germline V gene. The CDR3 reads CASSSGGGNTIYF. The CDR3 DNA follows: TGTGCCAGCAGTTCCGGGGGTGGAAACACCATATATTTT.

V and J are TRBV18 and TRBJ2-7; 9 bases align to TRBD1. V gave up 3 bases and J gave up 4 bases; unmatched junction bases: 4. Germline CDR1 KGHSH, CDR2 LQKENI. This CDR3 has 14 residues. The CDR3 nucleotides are TGTGCCAGCTCACCGGACAGGGGCGGGTACGAGCAGTACTTC. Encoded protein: CASSPDRGGYEQYF.

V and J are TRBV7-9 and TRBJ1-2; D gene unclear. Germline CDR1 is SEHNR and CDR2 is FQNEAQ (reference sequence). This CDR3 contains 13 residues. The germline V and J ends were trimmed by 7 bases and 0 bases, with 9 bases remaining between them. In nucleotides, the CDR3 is TGTGCCAGCACCCGAGGGTCTAACTATGGCTACACCTTC. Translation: CASTRGSNYGYTF.

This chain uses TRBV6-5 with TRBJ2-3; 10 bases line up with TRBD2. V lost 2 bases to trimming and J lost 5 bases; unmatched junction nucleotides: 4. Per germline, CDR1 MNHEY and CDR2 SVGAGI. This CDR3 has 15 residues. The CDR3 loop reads CASSYASGSEDTQYF. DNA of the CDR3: TGTGCCAGCAGTTACGCTAGCGGGAGTGAAGATACGCAGTATTTT.

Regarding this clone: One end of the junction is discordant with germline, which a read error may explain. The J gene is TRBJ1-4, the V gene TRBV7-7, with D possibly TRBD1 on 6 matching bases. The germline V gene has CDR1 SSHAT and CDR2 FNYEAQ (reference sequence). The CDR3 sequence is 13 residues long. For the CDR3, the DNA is TGTGCTAGCAGCCGGGACATTAATGAAAAACTGTTTTTT. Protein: CASSRDINEKLFF.

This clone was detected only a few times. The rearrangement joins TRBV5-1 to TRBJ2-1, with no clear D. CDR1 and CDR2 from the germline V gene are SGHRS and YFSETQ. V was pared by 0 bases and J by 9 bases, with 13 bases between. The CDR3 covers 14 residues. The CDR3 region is CASSLAGGGREQFF. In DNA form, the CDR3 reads TGCGCCAGCAGCTTGGCAGGTGGTGGCCGTGAGCAGTTCTTC.

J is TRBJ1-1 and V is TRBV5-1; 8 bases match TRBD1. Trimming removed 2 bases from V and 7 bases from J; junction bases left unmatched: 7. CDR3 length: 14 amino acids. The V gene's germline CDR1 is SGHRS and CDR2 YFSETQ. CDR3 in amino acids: CASSLSQGGVEAFF. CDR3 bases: TGCGCCAGCAGCTTATCACAGGGGGGGGTTGAAGCTTTCTTT.

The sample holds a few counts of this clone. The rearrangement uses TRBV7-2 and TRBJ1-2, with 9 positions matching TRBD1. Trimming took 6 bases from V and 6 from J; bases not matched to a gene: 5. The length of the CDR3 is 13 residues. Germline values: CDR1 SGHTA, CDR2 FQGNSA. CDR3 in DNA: TGTGCCAGCAGAGACAGGGGGGAGAATGGCTACACCTTC. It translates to CASRDRGENGYTF.

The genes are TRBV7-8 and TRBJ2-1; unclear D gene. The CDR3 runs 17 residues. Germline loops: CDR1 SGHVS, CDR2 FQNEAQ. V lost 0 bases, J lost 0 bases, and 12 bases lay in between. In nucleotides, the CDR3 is TGTGCCAGCAGCTTAGCTGGGTCGCCTAGCTCCTACAATGAGCAGTTCTTC. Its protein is CASSLAGSPSSYNEQFF.